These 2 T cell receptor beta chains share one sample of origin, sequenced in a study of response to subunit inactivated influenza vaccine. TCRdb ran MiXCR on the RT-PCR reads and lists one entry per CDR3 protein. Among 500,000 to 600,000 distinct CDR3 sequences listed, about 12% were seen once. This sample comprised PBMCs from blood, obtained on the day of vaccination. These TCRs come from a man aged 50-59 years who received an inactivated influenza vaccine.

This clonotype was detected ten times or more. CDR3 protein: CASSLTTQETQYF. The CDR3 region has the DNA TGCGCCAGCAGCCTGACCACTCAAGAGACCCAGTACTTC. The chain combines TRBV5-1 with TRBJ2-5; D is uncertain. Germline V lookup: CDR1 SGHRS, CDR2 YFSETQ. V lost 4 bases to trimming and J lost 2 bases, with 9 bases between them. The CDR3 length is 13 residues.

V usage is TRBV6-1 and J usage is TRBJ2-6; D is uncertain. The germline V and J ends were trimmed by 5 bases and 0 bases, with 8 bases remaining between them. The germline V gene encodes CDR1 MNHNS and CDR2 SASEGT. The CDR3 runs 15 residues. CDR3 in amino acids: CASSHTASGANVLTF. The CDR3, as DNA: TGTGCCAGCAGTCATACAGCCTCTGGGGCCAACGTCCTGACTTTC.